The next 22 T cell receptor beta chains were all read from a single sample in a study of control samples from healthy donors and cancer patients. Assay: immunoSEQ multiplex PCR; the TCRdb copy retains only in-frame clones and omits some. Of around 190,000 clones listed, over 85% are singletons. Material: blood. All receptors come from a man aged 25-45 years in good health.

This clone was seen only once. The V and J genes are TRBV30 and TRBJ1-3; TRBD1 aligns across 9 bases. Germline assignment: CDR1 GTSNPN and CDR2 SVGIG (reference sequence). This CDR3 is 13 amino acids long. Trimming took 3 bases from V and 5 from J; bases not matched to a gene: 2. CDR3 protein: CAWRGQGRNTIYF. The CDR3, as DNA: TGTGCCTGGAGAGGACAGGGGAGAAACACCATATATTTT.

This chain links TRBV19 with TRBJ1-2; D is uncertain. Per germline, CDR1 LNHDA and CDR2 SQIVND (reference sequence). The CDR3 totals 11 residues. V was clipped by 3 bases and J by 4 bases, with 3 bases between them. CDR3 coding DNA: TGTGCCAGTAGTATCGGCTATGGCTACACCTTC. This translates into CASSIGYGYTF.

This clone was seen just once. The chain links TRBV19 to TRBJ2-7; 11 positions match TRBD1. Per germline, CDR1 LNHDA and CDR2 SQIVND (reference sequence). V lost 7 bases, J lost 5 bases, and 19 bases stayed unmatched. The CDR3 is 18 amino acids. The CDR3 loop reads CASTDFRDRGTSYHEQYF. The CDR3 DNA reads TGTGCCAGTACCGATTTCCGGGACAGGGGGACTAGTTACCACGAGCAGTACTTC.

V usage is TRBV28 and J usage is TRBJ2-5; D is possibly TRBD1 or TRBD2 (5 bases each). CDR1 MDHEN and CDR2 SYDVKM come from the germline V gene. The CDR3 has 17 residues. With 6 bases removed from V and 0 bases from J, the gap between germline ends came to 20 bases. DNA of the CDR3: TGTGCCAGCAGGACCAGACAGTGGGGGATAGACCAAGAGACCCAGTACTTC. Translated: CASRTRQWGIDQETQYF.

The rearrangement joins TRBV28 to TRBJ1-5; TRBD1 aligns across 7 bases. With V trimmed by 6 bases and J by 7 bases, 6 bases remained unmatched. The germline V gene encodes CDR1 MDHEN and CDR2 SYDVKM. This CDR3 contains 13 residues. DNA of the CDR3: TGTGCCAGCAGGACCGACAGGGTCCAGCCCCAGCATTTT. It specifies CASRTDRVQPQHF.

This clone came up once. The genes are TRBV2 and TRBJ2-7; 12 bases agree with TRBD1. This CDR3 is 14 amino acids long. The V and J ends lost 8 bases and 6 bases, in that order; junction bases with no gene match: 8. CDR1 and CDR2 from the germline V gene are SNHLY and FYNNEI. The chain's CDR3 is CASYRDRGLGEQYF. The CDR3, as DNA: TGTGCCAGCTACCGGGACAGGGGGCTTGGCGAGCAGTACTTC.

The CDR3 region has the DNA TGTGCCACCAGCGTCCGGGGACGCAATGAGCAGTTCTTC. Its protein product is CATSVRGRNEQFF. The gene calls are TRBV15 and TRBJ2-1; D might be TRBD1 or TRBD2, each matching 5 bases. The CDR3 length is 13 residues. Between the trimmed V and J ends, which lost 5 bases and 6 bases, there was a span of 11 bases. Germline V gives CDR1 LNHNV, CDR2 YYDKDF (reference sequence).

This clone was recorded only once. The V gene is TRBV19, the J gene TRBJ2-3; D unclear. Trimming cost V 3 bases and J 0 bases, with 4 bases left between them. The CDR3 consists of 13 residues. Germline CDR1 is LNHDA and CDR2 is SQIVND (reference sequence). CDR3 in DNA: TGTGCCAGTAGTATCCCTAGCACAGATACGCAGTATTTT. This sequence encodes CASSIPSTDTQYF.

In this sample, this clone turned up once. The rearrangement joins TRBV27 to TRBJ1-6; D unresolved. The CDR3 contains 15 residues. V lost 7 bases, J lost 4 bases, and 14 bases lay in between. The V gene's germline CDR1 is MNHEY and CDR2 SMNVEV (reference sequence). CDR3 sequence (DNA): TGTGCCAGCACCGAGACGGGTCGATATAATTCACCCCTCCACTTT. This encodes CASTETGRYNSPLHF.

This clone was picked up one time. V gene TRBV18 combines with J gene TRBJ2-7; D remains unclear. Germline V gene lookup returns CDR1 KGHSH and CDR2 LQKENI. The CDR3 loop spans 14 amino acids. Trimming pared 3 bases from V and 3 bases from J, leaving 12 bases between. The CDR3: CASSPAGQIYEQYF. The CDR3 nucleotides are TGTGCCAGCTCACCGGCCGGGCAGATCTACGAGCAGTACTTC.

The V call is TRBV19, the J call TRBJ1-5, with 10 positions matching TRBD1. The length of the CDR3 is 15 residues. The V gene end was trimmed by 3 bases and the J gene end by 7 bases; junction bases not matched to a gene: 6. CDR1 is LNHDA and CDR2 is SQIVND in the germline V gene (reference sequence). CDR3 sequence: CASSITDRGRQPQHF. CDR3 in DNA: TGTGCCAGTAGTATCACAGACAGGGGGCGGCAGCCCCAGCATTTT.

The chain couples TRBV19 to TRBJ2-1; D gene ambiguous. The CDR3 consists of 15 residues. Trimming removed 6 bases from V and 1 base from J, with 13 bases in between. Germline V gives CDR1 LNHDA, CDR2 SQIVND (reference sequence). The CDR3: CASRSVASSYNEQFF. The DNA for the CDR3 is TGTGCCAGTAGGTCCGTTGCGTCTTCCTACAATGAGCAGTTCTTC.

The chain carries TRBV5-1 and TRBJ2-7; a weak D match, TRBD1 (6 bases). The germline V gene encodes CDR1 SGHRS and CDR2 YFSETQ. The V gene lost 4 bases and the J gene lost 1 base, with 15 bases spanning the gap. The length of the CDR3 is 15 residues. This chain's CDR3 is CASSPDGTFSYEQYF. The CDR3, as DNA: TGCGCCAGCAGCCCTGACGGGACATTTTCCTACGAGCAGTACTTC. The complete variable domain, with remaining parts taken from reference TRBV5-1 and TRBJ2-7, reads KAGVTQTPRYLIKTRGQQVTLSCSPISGHRSVSWYQQTPGQGLQFLFEYFSETQRNKGNFPGRFSGRQFSNSRSEMNVSTLELGDSALYLCASSPDGTFSYEQYFGPGTRLTVT.

The V and J genes are TRBV11-2 and TRBJ1-1; 7 bases are shared with TRBD1. CDR1 is SGHAT and CDR2 is FQNNGV in the germline V gene. V was pared by 5 bases and J by 8 bases, with 8 bases of the junction left unmatched. This CDR3 is 13 amino acids long. The CDR3 DNA follows: TGTGCCAGCAGCCTCAGGGGGAACCCCGAAGCTTTCTTT. It is translated as CASSLRGNPEAFF.

This clone was picked up a small number of times. The chain links TRBV19 to TRBJ2-7; D may be TRBD2 (5 bases). Germline V CDR1 and CDR2: LNHDA, SQIVND (reference sequence). CDR3 length equals 14 residues. V lost 7 bases to trimming and J lost 2 bases, with 15 bases between them. The CDR3 nucleotides read TGTGCCAGTAAAACGGACTCTATGGCCTACGAGCAGTACTTC. Translation gives CASKTDSMAYEQYF.

The chain is built from TRBV18 and TRBJ2-2, with unresolved D. The germline V gene encodes CDR1 KGHSH and CDR2 LQKENI. Trimming shortened V by 5 bases and J by 1 base, and 8 bases separated the two germline ends. This CDR3 contains 14 residues. Written as DNA, the CDR3 is TGTGCCAGCTCATCCGCTTGGAACACCGGGGAGCTGTTTTTT. Its protein is CASSSAWNTGELFF.

The chain couples TRBV19 to TRBJ1-1; the D is unclear. Per the germline V gene, CDR1 is LNHDA and CDR2 is SQIVND (reference sequence). The length of the CDR3 is 15 residues. Trimming cost V 2 bases and J 2 bases, with 12 bases left between them. CDR3 protein: CASSIWKRANTEAFF. In DNA form, the CDR3 reads TGTGCCAGTAGTATATGGAAAAGAGCCAACACTGAAGCTTTCTTT.

The genes are TRBV6-6 and TRBJ2-5, with 9 bases identical to TRBD2. The CDR3 runs 15 residues. Per the germline V gene, CDR1 is MNHNY and CDR2 is SVGAGI (reference sequence). Unmatched junction bases numbered 5, after V lost 3 bases and J lost 3 bases. CDR3 sequence reads: CASSYSTSGKETQYF. The DNA for the CDR3 is TGTGCCAGCAGTTATTCGACTAGCGGCAAAGAGACCCAGTACTTC.

The CDR3 loop reads CASRGLAGDNEQFF. In DNA, the CDR3 is TGTGCCAGCAGGGGACTAGCGGGAGACAATGAGCAGTTCTTC. The chain joins TRBV28 to TRBJ2-1; TRBD2 matches at 14 bases. This CDR3 region has 14 residues. From germline, CDR1 is MDHEN and CDR2 SYDVKM. J lost 5 bases, V lost 6 bases, and 0 bases had no gene match.

The chain employs TRBV5-1 and TRBJ1-1; a possible D gene is TRBD1 (6 bases). The germline V and J ends were trimmed by 0 bases and 4 bases, with 13 bases remaining between them. The CDR3 length is 15 residues. CDR1 SGHRS and CDR2 YFSETQ come from the germline V gene. CDR3 region: CASSLAAGVSTEAFF. The DNA of the CDR3 is TGCGCCAGCAGCTTGGCCGCAGGGGTTAGCACTGAAGCTTTCTTT.

The rearrangement uses TRBV30 and TRBJ1-5; D not resolved. Germline loops: CDR1 GTSNPN, CDR2 SVGIG (reference sequence). The CDR3 has 13 residues. Trimming cost V 2 bases and J 0 bases, with 5 bases left between them. The CDR3, as DNA: TGTGCCTGGAGTTTCTATAGCAATCAGCCCCAGCATTTT. Its translation is CAWSFYSNQPQHF.

The V call is TRBV4-1, the J call TRBJ1-5; D remains ambiguous. V was trimmed by 0 bases and J by 0 bases, leaving 9 bases between them. Germline lookup yields CDR1 MGHRA and CDR2 YSYEKL. CDR3 length: 16 residues. The CDR3 is CASSQEPGHSNQPQHF. DNA of the CDR3: TGCGCCAGCAGCCAAGAGCCAGGTCATAGCAATCAGCCCCAGCATTTT.